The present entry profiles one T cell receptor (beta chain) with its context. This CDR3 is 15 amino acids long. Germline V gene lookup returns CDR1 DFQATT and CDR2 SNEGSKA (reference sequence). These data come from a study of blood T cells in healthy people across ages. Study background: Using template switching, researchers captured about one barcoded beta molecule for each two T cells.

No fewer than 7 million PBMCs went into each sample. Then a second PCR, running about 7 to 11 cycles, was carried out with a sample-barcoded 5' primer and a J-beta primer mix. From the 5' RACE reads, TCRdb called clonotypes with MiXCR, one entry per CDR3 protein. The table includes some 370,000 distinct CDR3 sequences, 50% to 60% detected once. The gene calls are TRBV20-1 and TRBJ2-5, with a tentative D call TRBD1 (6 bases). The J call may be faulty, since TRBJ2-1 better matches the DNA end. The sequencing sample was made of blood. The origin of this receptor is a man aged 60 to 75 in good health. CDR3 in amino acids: CSARGGWLPQGTQFF. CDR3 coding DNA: TGCAGTGCTAGAGGGGGTTGGTTGCCCCAGGGGACCCAGTTCTTC.